This T cell receptor (beta chain) stems from a study of PD-L1 blockade in urothelial cancer. Study background: Blood drawn 3 weeks (second dose) and 6 weeks after treatment start was analyzed.

Study outcomes and limitations: Stronger expansion of tumor-associated clones in blood at 3 weeks distinguished durable-benefit patients.

For this clone: Its antigen is not identified.

Trimming cost V 6 bases and J 2 bases, with 10 bases left between them. The CDR3 contains 13 residues. The germline V gene has CDR1 MNHNY and CDR2 SVGAGI (reference sequence). Synthetically made TCR analog templates were put into each PCR as spikes. Libraries were prepared by immunoSEQ multiplex PCR; TCRdb keeps only in-frame clonotypes and omits some of them. The data contain some 52,000 clones, about 80% of them singletons. The origin of this receptor is a man between 70 and 80 years old with urothelial cancer. The rearrangement links TRBV6-6 to TRBJ2-5; D uncertain. The source material was PBMCs, sampled around atezolizumab (anti-PD-L1) treatment. CDR3 residues: CASREDTQETQYF. CDR3 nucleotide sequence: TGTGCCAGCAGAGAAGACACACAAGAGACCCAGTACTTC.